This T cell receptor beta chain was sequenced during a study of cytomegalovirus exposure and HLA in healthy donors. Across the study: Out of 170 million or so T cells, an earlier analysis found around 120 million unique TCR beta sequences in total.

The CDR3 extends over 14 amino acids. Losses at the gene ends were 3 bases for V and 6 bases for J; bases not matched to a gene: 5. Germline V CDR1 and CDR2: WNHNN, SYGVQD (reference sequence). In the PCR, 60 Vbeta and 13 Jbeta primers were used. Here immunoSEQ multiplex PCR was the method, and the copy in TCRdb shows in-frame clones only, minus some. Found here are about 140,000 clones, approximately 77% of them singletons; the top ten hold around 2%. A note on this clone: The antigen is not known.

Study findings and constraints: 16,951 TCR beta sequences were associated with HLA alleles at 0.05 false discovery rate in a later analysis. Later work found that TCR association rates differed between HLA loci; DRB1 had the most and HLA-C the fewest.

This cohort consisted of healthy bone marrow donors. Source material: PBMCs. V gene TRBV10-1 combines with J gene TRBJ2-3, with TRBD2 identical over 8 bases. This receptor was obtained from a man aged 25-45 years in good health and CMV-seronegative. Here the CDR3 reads CASSESGRGDTQYF. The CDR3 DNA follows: TGCGCCAGCAGTGAAAGCGGGAGAGGTGATACGCAGTATTTT.